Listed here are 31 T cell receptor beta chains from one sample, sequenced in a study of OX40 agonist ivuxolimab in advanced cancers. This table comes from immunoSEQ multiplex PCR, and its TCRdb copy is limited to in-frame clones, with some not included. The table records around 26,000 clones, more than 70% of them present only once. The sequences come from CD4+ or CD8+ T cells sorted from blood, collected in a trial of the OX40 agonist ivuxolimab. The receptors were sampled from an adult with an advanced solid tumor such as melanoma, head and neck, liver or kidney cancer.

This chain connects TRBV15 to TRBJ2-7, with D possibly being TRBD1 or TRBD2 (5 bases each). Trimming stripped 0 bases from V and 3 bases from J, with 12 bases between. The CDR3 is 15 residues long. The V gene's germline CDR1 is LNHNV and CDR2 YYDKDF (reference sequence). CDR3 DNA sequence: TGTGCCACCAGCAGAGAGAGAGGGGCCCTCTACGAGCAGTACTTC. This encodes CATSRERGALYEQYF. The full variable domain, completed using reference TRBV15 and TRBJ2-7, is DAMVIQNPRYQVTQFGKPVTLSCSQTLNHNVMYWYQQKSSQAPKLLFHYYDKDFNNEADTPDNFQSRRPNTSFCFLDIRSPGLGDTAMYLCATSRERGALYEQYFGPGTRLTVT.

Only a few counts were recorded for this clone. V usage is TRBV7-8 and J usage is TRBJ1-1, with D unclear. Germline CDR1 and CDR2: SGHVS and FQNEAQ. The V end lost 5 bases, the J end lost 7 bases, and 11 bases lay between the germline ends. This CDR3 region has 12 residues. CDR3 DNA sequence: TGTGCCAGCAGCCTAGGCGGGGATGAAGCTTTCTTT. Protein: CASSLGGDEAFF.

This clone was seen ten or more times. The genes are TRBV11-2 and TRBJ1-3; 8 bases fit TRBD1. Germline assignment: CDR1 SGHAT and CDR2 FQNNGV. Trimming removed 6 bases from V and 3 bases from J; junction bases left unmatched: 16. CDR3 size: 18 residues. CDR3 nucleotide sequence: TGTGCCAGCAGACCGAGCTCAGGACAGGGAGGATTTGGAAACACCATATATTTT. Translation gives CASRPSSGQGGFGNTIYF.

The CDR3 DNA sequence: TGCAGCGTTGAAGTCGGGACAGGAGGAACTGAAGCTTTCTTT. It specifies CSVEVGTGGTEAFF. The chain combines TRBV29-1 with TRBJ1-1; 8 bases are a match to TRBD1. The CDR3 has 14 residues. V lost 1 base, J lost 5 bases, and 6 bases stayed unmatched. CDR1 and CDR2 (germline): SQVTM, ANQGSEA.

DNA of the CDR3: TGCGCCAGCAGCCCGGACGTATCCTACGAGCAGTACTTC. Translated: CASSPDVSYEQYF. The gene calls are TRBV5-1 and TRBJ2-7; D gene ambiguous. This CDR3 comprises 13 residues. V lost 4 bases, J lost 1 base, and 9 bases lay in between. In germline, CDR1 is SGHRS, CDR2 YFSETQ.

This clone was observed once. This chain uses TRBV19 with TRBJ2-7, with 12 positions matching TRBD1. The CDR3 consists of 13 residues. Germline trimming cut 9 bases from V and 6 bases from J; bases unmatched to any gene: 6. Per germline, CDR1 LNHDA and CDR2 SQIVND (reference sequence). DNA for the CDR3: TGTGCCAGCGGGACAGGGGGCCTCGGCGAGCAGTACTTC. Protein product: CASGTGGLGEQYF.

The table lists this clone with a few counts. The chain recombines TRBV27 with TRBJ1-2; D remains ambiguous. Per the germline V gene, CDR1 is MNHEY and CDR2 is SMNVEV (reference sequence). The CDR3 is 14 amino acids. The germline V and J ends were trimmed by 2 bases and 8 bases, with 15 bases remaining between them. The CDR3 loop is CASSLASKDAGYTF. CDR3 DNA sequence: TGTGCCAGCAGTTTAGCCAGCAAAGATGCGGGCTACACCTTC.

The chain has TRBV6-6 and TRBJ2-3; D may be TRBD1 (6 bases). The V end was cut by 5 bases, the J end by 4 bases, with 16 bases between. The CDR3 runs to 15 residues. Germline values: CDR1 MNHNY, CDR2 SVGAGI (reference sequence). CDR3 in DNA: TGTGCCAGCAGTCAATATCCGGGACACTCAGATACGCAGTATTTT. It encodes CASSQYPGHSDTQYF.

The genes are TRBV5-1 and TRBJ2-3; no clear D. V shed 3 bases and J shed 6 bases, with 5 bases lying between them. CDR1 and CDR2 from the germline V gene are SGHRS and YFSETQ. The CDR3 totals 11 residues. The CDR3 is CASSSSDTQYF. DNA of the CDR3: TGCGCCAGCAGCTCGAGTGATACGCAGTATTTT.

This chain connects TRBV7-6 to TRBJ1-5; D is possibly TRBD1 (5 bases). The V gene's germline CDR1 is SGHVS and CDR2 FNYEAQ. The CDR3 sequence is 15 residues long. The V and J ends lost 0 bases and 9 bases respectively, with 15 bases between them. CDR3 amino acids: CASSLASGEGGPQHF. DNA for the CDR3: TGTGCCAGCAGCTTAGCTTCGGGGGAGGGAGGGCCCCAGCATTTT.

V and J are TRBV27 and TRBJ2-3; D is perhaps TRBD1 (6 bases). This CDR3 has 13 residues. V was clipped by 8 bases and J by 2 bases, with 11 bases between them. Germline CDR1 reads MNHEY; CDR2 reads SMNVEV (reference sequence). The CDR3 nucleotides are TGTGCCAGCGGGGACACAACCACAGATACGCAGTATTTT. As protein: CASGDTTTDTQYF.

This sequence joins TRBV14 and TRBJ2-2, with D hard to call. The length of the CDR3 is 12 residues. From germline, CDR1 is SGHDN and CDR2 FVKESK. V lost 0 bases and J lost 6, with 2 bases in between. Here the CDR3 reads CASSQEAGELFF. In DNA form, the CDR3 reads TGTGCCAGCAGCCAAGAAGCCGGGGAGCTGTTTTTT.

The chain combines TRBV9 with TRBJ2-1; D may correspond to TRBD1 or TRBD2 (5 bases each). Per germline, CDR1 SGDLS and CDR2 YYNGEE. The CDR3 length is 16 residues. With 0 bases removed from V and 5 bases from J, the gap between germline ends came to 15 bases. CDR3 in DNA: TGTGCCAGCAGCGTAGGGGGAAAAGGGACGAACAATGAGCAGTTCTTC. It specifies CASSVGGKGTNNEQFF.

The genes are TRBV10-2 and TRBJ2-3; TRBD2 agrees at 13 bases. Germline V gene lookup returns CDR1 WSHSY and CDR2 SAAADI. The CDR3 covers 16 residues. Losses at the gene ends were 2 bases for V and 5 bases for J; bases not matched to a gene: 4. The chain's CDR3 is CASSEGLAGVVDTQYF. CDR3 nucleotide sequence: TGCGCCAGCAGTGAGGGACTAGCGGGAGTTGTAGATACGCAGTATTTT.

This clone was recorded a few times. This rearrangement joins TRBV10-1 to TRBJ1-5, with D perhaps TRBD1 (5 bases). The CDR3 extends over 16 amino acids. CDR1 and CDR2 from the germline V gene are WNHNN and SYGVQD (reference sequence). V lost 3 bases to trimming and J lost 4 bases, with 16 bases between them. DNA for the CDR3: TGCGCCAGCAGTGAAGGGGCCAGTCAGGATAATCAGCCCCAGCATTTT. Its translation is CASSEGASQDNQPQHF.

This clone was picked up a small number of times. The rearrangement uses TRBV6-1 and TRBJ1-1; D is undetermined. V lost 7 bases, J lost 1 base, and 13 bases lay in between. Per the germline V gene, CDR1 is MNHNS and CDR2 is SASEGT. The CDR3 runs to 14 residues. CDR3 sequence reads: CASTNTAENTEAFF. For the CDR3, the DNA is TGTGCCAGCACTAATACGGCCGAGAACACTGAAGCTTTCTTT.

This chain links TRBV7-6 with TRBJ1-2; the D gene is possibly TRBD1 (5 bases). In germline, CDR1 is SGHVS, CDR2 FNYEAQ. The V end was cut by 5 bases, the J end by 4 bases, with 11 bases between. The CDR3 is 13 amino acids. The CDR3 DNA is TGTGCCAGCAGCCCGGGGGTGGTCTATGGCTACACCTTC. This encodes CASSPGVVYGYTF.

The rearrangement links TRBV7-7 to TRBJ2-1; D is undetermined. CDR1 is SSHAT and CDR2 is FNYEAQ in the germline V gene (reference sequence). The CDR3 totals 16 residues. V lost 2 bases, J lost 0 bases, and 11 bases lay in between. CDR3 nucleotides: TGTGCCAGCAGCTTAATAGCCGGTAGCTCCTACAATGAGCAGTTCTTC. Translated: CASSLIAGSSYNEQFF.

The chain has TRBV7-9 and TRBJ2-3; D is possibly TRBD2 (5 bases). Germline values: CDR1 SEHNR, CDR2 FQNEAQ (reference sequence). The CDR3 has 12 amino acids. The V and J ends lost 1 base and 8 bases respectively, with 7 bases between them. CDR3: CASSLVALTQYF. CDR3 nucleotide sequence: TGTGCCAGCAGCTTAGTAGCGCTTACGCAGTATTTT. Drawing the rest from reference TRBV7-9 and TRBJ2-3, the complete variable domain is DTGVSQNPRHKITKRGQNVTFRCDPISEHNRLYWYRQTLGQGPEFLTYFQNEAQLEKSRLLSDRFSAERPKGSFSTLEIQRTEQGDSAMYLCASSLVALTQYFGPGTRLTVL.

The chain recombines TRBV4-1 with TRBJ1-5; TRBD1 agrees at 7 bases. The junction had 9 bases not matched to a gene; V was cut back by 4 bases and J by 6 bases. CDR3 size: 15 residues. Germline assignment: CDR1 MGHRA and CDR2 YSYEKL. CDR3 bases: TGCGCCAGCAGCCTGGCGGGGGCAGGGGGTCAGCCCCAGCATTTT. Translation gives CASSLAGAGGQPQHF.

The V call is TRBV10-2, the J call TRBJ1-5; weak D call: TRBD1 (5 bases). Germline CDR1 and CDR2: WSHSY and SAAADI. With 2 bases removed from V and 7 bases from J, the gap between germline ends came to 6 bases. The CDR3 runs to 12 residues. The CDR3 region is CASSEGGQPQHF. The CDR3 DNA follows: TGCGCCAGCAGTGAGGGGGGACAGCCCCAGCATTTT.

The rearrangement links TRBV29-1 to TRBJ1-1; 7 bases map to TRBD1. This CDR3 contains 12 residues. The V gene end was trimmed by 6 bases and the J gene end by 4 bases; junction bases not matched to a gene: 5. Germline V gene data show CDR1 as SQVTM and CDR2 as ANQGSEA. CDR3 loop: CSVPQGGTEAFF. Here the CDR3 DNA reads TGCAGCGTGCCTCAGGGGGGCACTGAAGCTTTCTTT.

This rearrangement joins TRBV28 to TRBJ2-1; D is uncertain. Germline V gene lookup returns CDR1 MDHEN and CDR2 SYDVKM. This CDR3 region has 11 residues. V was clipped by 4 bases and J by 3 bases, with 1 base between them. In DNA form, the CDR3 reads TGTGCCAGCAGTTACTACAATGAGCAGTTCTTC. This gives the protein CASSYYNEQFF.

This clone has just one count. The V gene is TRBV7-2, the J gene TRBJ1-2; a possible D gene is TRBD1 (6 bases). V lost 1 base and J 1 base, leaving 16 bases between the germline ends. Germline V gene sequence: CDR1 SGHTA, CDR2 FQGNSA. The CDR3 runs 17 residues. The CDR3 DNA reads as TGTGCCAGCAGCTTAGACGAGGACAGTTCCTTTAACTATGGCTACACCTTC. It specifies CASSLDEDSSFNYGYTF.

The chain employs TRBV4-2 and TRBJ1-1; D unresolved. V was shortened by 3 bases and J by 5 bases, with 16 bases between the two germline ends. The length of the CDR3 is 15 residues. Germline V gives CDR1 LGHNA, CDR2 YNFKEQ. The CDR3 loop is CASSQVHTGGTEAFF. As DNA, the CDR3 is TGTGCCAGCAGCCAGGTGCATACGGGAGGGACTGAAGCTTTCTTT.

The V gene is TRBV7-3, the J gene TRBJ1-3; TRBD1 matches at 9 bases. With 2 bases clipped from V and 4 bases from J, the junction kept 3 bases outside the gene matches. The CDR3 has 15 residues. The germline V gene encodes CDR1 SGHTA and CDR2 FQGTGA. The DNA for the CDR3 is TGTGCCAGCAGCTTACCCGGGACAGGGGGAAACACCATATATTTT. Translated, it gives CASSLPGTGGNTIYF.

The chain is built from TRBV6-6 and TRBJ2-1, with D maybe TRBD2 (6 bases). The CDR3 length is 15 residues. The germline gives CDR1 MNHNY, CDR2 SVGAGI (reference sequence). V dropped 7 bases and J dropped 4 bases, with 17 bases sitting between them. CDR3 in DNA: TGTGCCAGCACCCCTAGGGAGGTGCTATACAATGAGCAGTTCTTC. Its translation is CASTPREVLYNEQFF.

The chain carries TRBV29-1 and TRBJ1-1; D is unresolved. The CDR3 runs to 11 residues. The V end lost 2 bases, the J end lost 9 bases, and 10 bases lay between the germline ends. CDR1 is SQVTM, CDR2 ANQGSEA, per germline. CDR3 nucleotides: TGCAGCGTTGAATGGCTCTACAAAGCTTTCTTT. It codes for CSVEWLYKAFF.

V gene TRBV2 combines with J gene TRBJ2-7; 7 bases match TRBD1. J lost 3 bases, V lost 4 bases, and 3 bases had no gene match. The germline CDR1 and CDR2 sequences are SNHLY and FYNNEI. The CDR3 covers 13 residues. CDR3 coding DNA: TGTGCCAGCAGTGGTTGGGACAGCTACGAGCAGTACTTC. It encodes CASSGWDSYEQYF.

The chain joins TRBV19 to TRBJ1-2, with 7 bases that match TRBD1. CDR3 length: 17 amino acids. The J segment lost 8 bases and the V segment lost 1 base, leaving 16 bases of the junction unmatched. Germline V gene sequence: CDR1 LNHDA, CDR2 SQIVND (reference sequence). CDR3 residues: CASSIVPRDRLDGGYTF. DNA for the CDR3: TGTGCCAGTAGTATAGTCCCCCGGGACAGATTAGACGGAGGCTACACCTTC.

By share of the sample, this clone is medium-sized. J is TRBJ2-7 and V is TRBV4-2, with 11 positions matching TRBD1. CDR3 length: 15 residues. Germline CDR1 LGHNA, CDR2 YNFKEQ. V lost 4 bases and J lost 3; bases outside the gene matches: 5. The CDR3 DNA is TGTGCCAGCAGCCCAATGGGACAGGGGGTCTACGAGCAGTACTTC. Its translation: CASSPMGQGVYEQYF.